These 21 T cell receptor beta chains share one sample of origin, sequenced in a study of beta chain features in type 1 diabetes. The entirety of the isolated RNA underwent reverse transcription, so expressed TCRB transcripts were sequenced. Sequenced by immunoSEQ multiplex PCR; TCRdb stores in-frame clones only, minus some. The table includes 450,000 to 600,000 clones, roughly 30% detected once. The sample taken for sequencing was naive CD4+ T cells from blood. The source of these receptors is a man in his late teens or twenties in good health.

The chain joins TRBV14 to TRBJ2-1; D gene uncertain. The CDR3 covers 14 residues. Deletions cut 0 bases from V and 5 bases from J, with 8 bases between. Germline CDR1 and CDR2: SGHDN and FVKESK. DNA for the CDR3: TGTGCCAGCAGCCAAGATTGGAAAGACAATGAGCAGTTCTTC. It specifies CASSQDWKDNEQFF.

The V gene is TRBV11-2, the J gene TRBJ2-5; the D is unclear. The CDR3 has 14 residues. The germline V gene has CDR1 SGHAT and CDR2 FQNNGV. The germline V and J ends were trimmed by 6 bases and 5 bases, with 16 bases remaining between them. The DNA of the CDR3 is TGTGCCAGCAGACGAGGAATGAGAGAGGAGACCCAGTACTTC. The encoded protein is CASRRGMREETQYF.

The rearrangement links TRBV28 to TRBJ2-1; TRBD2 agrees at 10 bases. With 3 bases clipped from V and 7 bases from J, the junction kept 3 bases outside the gene matches. There are 14 residues in the CDR3. Germline V gene lookup returns CDR1 MDHEN and CDR2 SYDVKM. This chain's CDR3 is CASSLASGSNEQFF. The CDR3 region has the DNA TGTGCCAGCAGTTTGGCTAGCGGGAGTAATGAGCAGTTCTTC.

This clone was observed a few times. This chain joins TRBV4-3 and TRBJ1-2, with D unresolved. From germline, CDR1 is LGHNA and CDR2 YSLEER. The ends were cut back, 0 bases at V and 5 bases at J, with 7 bases in the middle. The CDR3 consists of 13 residues. CDR3 protein: CASSQEGRYGYTF. The CDR3 DNA sequence: TGCGCCAGCAGCCAAGAAGGGAGGTATGGCTACACCTTC.

In its sample, this clone was seen a few times. V usage is TRBV9 and J usage is TRBJ2-3; no firm D call. The CDR3 has 13 residues. Per the germline V gene, CDR1 is SGDLS and CDR2 is YYNGEE. The V end lost 4 bases, the J end lost 6 bases, and 12 bases lay between the germline ends. Here the CDR3 DNA reads TGTGCCAGCAGCCCGCGCCGGTGGGATACGCAGTATTTT. This codes for CASSPRRWDTQYF.

The table lists this clone with a few counts. The rearrangement uses TRBV10-3 and TRBJ2-2; weak D call: TRBD1 (6 bases). The V and J ends lost 3 bases and 3 bases respectively, with 8 bases between them. From germline, CDR1 is ENHRY and CDR2 SYGVKD. The CDR3 is 14 residues long. As DNA, the CDR3 is TGTGCCATCAGTGATAAGGGGGACACCGGGGAGCTGTTTTTT. Residues: CAISDKGDTGELFF.

The chain carries TRBV29-1 and TRBJ1-2; 7 bases match TRBD1. The V segment lost 8 bases and the J segment 8 bases; nucleotides outside the gene matches: 8. Germline CDR1 SQVTM, CDR2 ANQGSEA. CDR3 length equals 11 residues. As DNA, the CDR3 is TGCAGCCTCAAGGGGGCAGGCGGCTACACCTTC. Amino acids: CSLKGAGGYTF.

J is TRBJ2-1 and V is TRBV28; unclear D gene. The CDR3 loop spans 12 amino acids. CDR1 is MDHEN, CDR2 SYDVKM, per germline. Trimming removed 1 base at V and 15 bases at J, with 13 bases between. The CDR3 reads CASSLLGTGRFF. The CDR3 region has the DNA TGTGCCAGCAGTTTATTGGGCACCGGAAGGTTCTTC.

V and J are TRBV7-8 and TRBJ2-2, with 9 bases matching TRBD2. CDR1 is SGHVS, CDR2 FQNEAQ, per germline. This CDR3 comprises 15 residues. After removal of 4 bases from V and 6 bases from J, the junction contained 6 bases not matched to a gene. CDR3 coding DNA: TGTGCCAGCAGCTGGGGGACTAGCAAATCCGGGGAGCTGTTTTTT. The encoded protein is CASSWGTSKSGELFF.

The sample holds a few counts of this clone. CDR3 sequence reads: CASSLGTESLFF. The CDR3 bases are TGTGCCAGCAGCTTGGGAACGGAGTCGCTGTTCTTC. The gene calls are TRBV5-4 and TRBJ2-1; D unresolved. CDR1 and CDR2 (germline): SGHNT, YYREEE (reference sequence). This CDR3 comprises 12 residues. Trimming stripped 0 bases from V and 15 bases from J, with 13 bases between.

This clone was seen a handful of times. The chain carries TRBV7-9 and TRBJ2-5; 7 bases align to TRBD2. The CDR3 has 15 amino acids. The germline gives CDR1 SEHNR, CDR2 FQNEAQ (reference sequence). Trimming took 1 base from V and 2 from J; bases not matched to a gene: 4. CDR3 coding DNA: TGTGCCAGCAGCTTAGAGTCTAGCGGACAAGAGACCCAGTACTTC. This gives the protein CASSLESSGQETQYF.

A few counts support this clone. The V call is TRBV29-1, the J call TRBJ2-7; a weak D match, TRBD1 (6 bases). This CDR3 spans 14 amino acids. CDR1 SQVTM and CDR2 ANQGSEA come from the germline V gene. V lost 4 bases and J 2 bases, leaving 15 bases between the germline ends. The CDR3 nucleotides read TGCAGCGTTGTGGGGGCGGGCGGTACCTACGAGCAGTACTTC. As protein: CSVVGAGGTYEQYF.

A few counts support this clone. V usage is TRBV7-3 and J usage is TRBJ2-7; D not certain. Per the germline V gene, CDR1 is SGHTA and CDR2 is FQGTGA. Trimming pared 1 base from V and 2 bases from J, leaving 15 bases between. The CDR3 has 16 residues. CDR3 protein: CASSLNAGASTYEQYF. The DNA of the CDR3 is TGTGCCAGCAGCTTAAACGCAGGAGCGTCCACCTACGAGCAGTACTTC.

This clone was seen a few times. The chain carries TRBV7-3 and TRBJ2-1; D possibly corresponds to TRBD2 (5 bases). The CDR3 totals 14 residues. The ends were cut back, 8 bases at V and 2 bases at J, with 13 bases in the middle. CDR1 SGHTA and CDR2 FQGTGA come from the germline V gene. In DNA form, the CDR3 reads TGTGCCAGCTCCGCGGGCGGGCCCTACAATGAGCAGTTCTTC. Its protein is CASSAGGPYNEQFF. Together with reference TRBV7-3 and TRBJ2-1, the CDR3 gives the full variable domain: GAGVSQTPSNKVTEKGKYVELRCDPISGHTALYWYRQSLGQGPEFLIYFQGTGAADDSGLPNDRFFAVRPEGSVSTLKIQRTERGDSAVYLCASSAGGPYNEQFFGPGTRLTVL.

The chain employs TRBV2 and TRBJ2-2; D unclear. The V end was cut by 1 base, the J end by 5 bases, with 5 bases between. The CDR3 loop spans 13 amino acids. Germline assignment: CDR1 SNHLY and CDR2 FYNNEI. The CDR3 sequence is CASSEGGTGELFF. DNA for the CDR3: TGTGCCAGCAGTGAAGGAGGTACCGGGGAGCTGTTTTTT. Full variable domain (missing parts from reference TRBV2 and TRBJ2-2): EPEVTQTPSHQVTQMGQEVILRCVPISNHLYFYWYRQILGQKVEFLVSFYNNEISEKSEIFDDQFSVERPDGSNFTLKIRSTKLEDSAMYFCASSEGGTGELFFGEGSRLTVL.

The chain couples TRBV29-1 to TRBJ2-2; no firm D call. With 7 bases removed from V and 0 bases from J, the gap between germline ends came to 9 bases. CDR3 length: 13 residues. Germline CDR1 is SQVTM and CDR2 is ANQGSEA. The CDR3 loop reads CSAGHANTGELFF. CDR3 coding DNA: TGCAGCGCGGGTCACGCGAACACCGGGGAGCTGTTTTTT.

This clone appeared a few times. The genes are TRBV18 and TRBJ2-3; D unresolved. With 0 bases removed from V and 4 bases from J, the gap between germline ends came to 8 bases. The V gene's germline CDR1 is KGHSH and CDR2 LQKENI. The CDR3 sequence is 14 residues long. Here the CDR3 reads CASSPPSGADTQYF. The CDR3 DNA reads TGTGCCAGCTCACCACCATCGGGCGCAGATACGCAGTATTTT.

This clone was observed once. J is TRBJ2-5 and V is TRBV5-1, with TRBD2 as a possible D gene (5 bases). Germline V CDR1 and CDR2: SGHRS, YFSETQ. V was trimmed by 2 bases and J by 7 bases, leaving 9 bases between them. The CDR3 covers 12 residues. The DNA of the CDR3 is TGCGCCAGCAGCTTTGAGGGTAGGACCCAGTACTTC. Its translation: CASSFEGRTQYF.

This clone was seen only a few times. This sequence joins TRBV21-1 and TRBJ2-7; the table's D call TRBD2 went unverified against the DNA. TRBV21-1 is a documented pseudogene. This CDR3 has 18 amino acids. Here the CDR3 reads CASSKNRTSGRSSYEQYF. The CDR3 DNA reads TGTGCCAGCAGCAAAAATCGGACTAGCGGGAGGAGCTCCTACGAGCAGTACTTC.

This clone was counted only a few times. This chain joins TRBV28 and TRBJ1-5; 9 bases are a match to TRBD1. The germline V gene encodes CDR1 MDHEN and CDR2 SYDVKM. There are 14 residues in the CDR3. The ends lost 4 bases at V and 4 bases at J; junction bases unmatched: 2. The CDR3 bases are TGTGCCAGCAGTTCGACAGGGGGGAATCAGCCCCAGCATTTT. Amino acid sequence: CASSSTGGNQPQHF.

This sequence joins TRBV21-1 and TRBJ2-1; TRBD1, the table's D call, lacks a check against the DNA. TRBV21-1 is a pseudogene segment. The CDR3 extends over 12 amino acids. The CDR3 nucleotides are TGTGCCTATCAGGATTCCTACAATGAGCAGTTCTTC. Its protein product is CAYQDSYNEQFF.